The rows below give T cell receptor beta chains drawn from one sample of a study of vaccination and CD4 T cells after COVID-19. TCRdb re-called the PCR reads with MiXCR, one entry per CDR3 protein. Seen here are some 20,000 distinct CDR3 sequences, roughly three fifths observed once, and the top ten hold approximately 10%. Their specific antigens are unknown. The sequenced sample was CD4+ T cells from blood, cultured in vitro. These receptors were taken from a human donor who had recovered from COVID-19. CDR3s include the opening cysteine and the closing phenylalanine or tryptophan. A D gene is named only where the DNA matches it firmly. Where a row states a size, it is once, few, many or the class of an expanded clone; other rows omit it.

size	V	J	D	length	DNA	CDR3
.	TRBV7-8	TRBJ1-1	.	13	TGTGCCAGCAGCTCCAACAGGGTTGGTGAAGCTTTCTTT	CASSSNRVGEAFF
few	TRBV12-3/TRBV12-4	TRBJ2-1	.	17	TGTGCCAGCAGTTTAGAATTGAGCAGGGGTACCTACAATGAGCAGTTCTTC	CASSLELSRGTYNEQFF
.	TRBV12-3/TRBV12-4	TRBJ1-2	.	14	TGTGCCAGCAGTTTAGCGGGCAGACATTATGGCTACACCTTC	CASSLAGRHYGYTF
.	TRBV7-2	TRBJ1-2	.	12	TGTGCCAGCAGCCCGCCCTTAGGGGGCTACACCTTC	CASSPPLGGYTF
.	TRBV6-1	TRBJ1-2	.	13	TGTGCCAGCAGATTGACAGATTACTATGGCTACACCTTC	CASRLTDYYGYTF
few	TRBV24-1	TRBJ2-2	.	15	TGTGCCACCAGTGCCCCTAGAGGAAACACCGGGGAGCTGTTTTTT	CATSAPRGNTGELFF
.	TRBV19	TRBJ2-5	.	16	TGTGCCAGTACCCCGACAGGCCCCGGGAGTAAGGAGACCCAGTACTTC	CASTPTGPGSKETQYF
once	TRBV28	TRBJ1-2	TRBD1	14	TGTGCCAGCAGTAGGACAGGGGCCCCTTATGGCTACACCTTC	CASSRTGAPYGYTF
.	TRBV18	TRBJ2-5	.	13	TGTGCCAGCTCACCACCCGGGCCAGAGACCCAGTACTTC	CASSPPGPETQYF
.	TRBV23-1	TRBJ2-7	TRBD2	16	TGCGCCAGCAGTCATTACCGGACTAGCGGAAACTACGAGCAGTACTTC	CASSHYRTSGNYEQYF
.	TRBV7-3	TRBJ2-5	TRBD1	13	TGTGCCAGCAGCCTCGACAGGGTACAGACCCAGTACTTC	CASSLDRVQTQYF
.	TRBV28	TRBJ1-2	.	13	TGTGCCAGCAATACCGGGGGGCTAGGTGGCTACACCTTC	CASNTGGLGGYTF
.	TRBV6-2/TRBV6-3	TRBJ2-6	.	17	TGTGCCAGCAGTCCCCTCGGTTTGGGCTCTGGGGCCAACGTCCTGACTTTC	CASSPLGLGSGANVLTF
.	TRBV7-9	TRBJ1-2	.	14	TGTGCCAGCAGCCCGGACAGTGGAGGGTATGGCTACACCTTC	CASSPDSGGYGYTF
.	TRBV27	TRBJ2-3	TRBD1	15	TGTGCCAGCAGTTTATACAGGACAGGGACAGATACGCAGTATTTT	CASSLYRTGTDTQYF
.	TRBV7-2	TRBJ1-2	.	15	TGTGCCAGCAGCTTAGAGCCGGGGGAGAAATATGGCTACACCTTC	CASSLEPGEKYGYTF
few	TRBV6-1	TRBJ2-3	TRBD2	15	TGTGCCAGCAGTGAGGATAGCGGGACGACAGATACGCAGTATTTT	CASSEDSGTTDTQYF
.	TRBV20-1	TRBJ1-1	.	11	TGCATGACTGACGAACGGACTGAAGCTTTCTTT	CMTDERTEAFF
few	TRBV7-9	TRBJ1-2	.	13	TGTGCCAGCAGCGGGACACCGAACTATGGCTACACCTTC	CASSGTPNYGYTF
.	TRBV20-1	TRBJ1-1	TRBD1	13	TGCAGTGCTACCCGGACAGGTCGAGGTGAAGCTTTCTTT	CSATRTGRGEAFF
.	TRBV29-1	TRBJ2-5	TRBD1	14	TGCAGCGCCACGGGACAGGGGGTCGAGGGGGCCCAGTACTTC	CSATGQGVEGAQYF
.	TRBV4-2	TRBJ1-6	TRBD1	15	TGTGCCAGCAGCCTCGACCCAGGGGGAAATTCACCCCTCCACTTT	CASSLDPGGNSPLHF
.	TRBV2	TRBJ2-7	.	14	TGTGCCAGCAGAGTTGACACTAGCTCCTACGAGCAGTACTTC	CASRVDTSSYEQYF
.	TRBV7-2	TRBJ2-2	TRBD1	15	TGTGCCAGCAGACCCGGGACAGGGAACACCGGGGAGCTGTTTTTT	CASRPGTGNTGELFF
.	TRBV19	TRBJ2-2	TRBD2	16	TGTGCCAGTAGGAAGACTAGCGGGCCGAACACCGGGGAGCTGTTTTTT	CASRKTSGPNTGELFF
.	TRBV6-2/TRBV6-3	TRBJ2-5	.	12	TGTGCCAGCAGTTACGGGGGAGAGACCCAGTACTTC	CASSYGGETQYF
.	TRBV7-3	TRBJ2-3	.	15	TGTGCCAGCAGTTGGGACGGGCGGGGGCAGGATACGCAGTATTTT	CASSWDGRGQDTQYF
.	TRBV4-1	TRBJ1-1	.	16	TGCGCCAGCAGCTCTGCGGTCCCCCAACGAAACACTGAAGCTTTCTTT	CASSSAVPQRNTEAFF
.	TRBV15	TRBJ2-1	TRBD2	18	TGTGCCACCAGCAGTTCCGACAGGGCTAGCGGGAGAGGGCGTGAGCAGTTCTTC	CATSSSDRASGRGREQFF
.	TRBV6-1	TRBJ2-2	.	13	TGTGCCAGCAGTCAACTCCTGACCGGGGAGCTGTTTTTT	CASSQLLTGELFF
.	TRBV7-2	TRBJ2-7	.	13	TGTGCCAGCAGCTTAAGGGGGGCCGACGAGCAGTACTTC	CASSLRGADEQYF
.	TRBV7-2	TRBJ1-5	.	13	TGTGCCAGCAGCTCTGGGAGGGACCAGCCCCAGCATTTT	CASSSGRDQPQHF
few	TRBV2	TRBJ1-1	.	14	TGTGCCAGCGAGCGGGGGGCGAGGAACACTGAAGCTTTCTTT	CASERGARNTEAFF
.	TRBV18	TRBJ1-1	TRBD1	14	TGTGCCAGCTCACCGGGACAGGGGATAAGTGAAGCTTTCTTT	CASSPGQGISEAFF
.	TRBV20-1	TRBJ1-1	TRBD1	15	TGCAGTGCGCCGTCACCGGGACAGGGAGGGACTGAAGCTTTCTTT	CSAPSPGQGGTEAFF
few	TRBV20-1	TRBJ1-1	.	13	TGCAGTGCTACCCTCTTCAGAAACACTGAAGCTTTCTTT	CSATLFRNTEAFF
.	TRBV11-1	TRBJ2-7	.	13	TGTGCCAGCAGCTTTGAAGGCCCGGGTCAGCAGTACTTC	CASSFEGPGQQYF
.	TRBV11-3	TRBJ2-2	.	15	TGTGCCAGCAGCAAACAGGGAATGCGCACCGGGGAGCTGTTTTTT	CASSKQGMRTGELFF
.	TRBV2	TRBJ1-5	TRBD1	14	TGTGCCAGCAATACCGGGACAGGGGAAGGGCCCCAGCATTTT	CASNTGTGEGPQHF
.	TRBV7-2	TRBJ1-6	.	13	TGTGCCAGCAGAACTTTTTCGGATTCACCCCTCCACTTT	CASRTFSDSPLHF
few	TRBV19	TRBJ1-5	TRBD1	14	TGTGCCAGTAGAGGCAGGGGGCTTTATCAGCCCCAGCATTTT	CASRGRGLYQPQHF
.	TRBV18	TRBJ2-7	TRBD2	16	TGCGCCAGCTCCCCCTTAAGCCCTAGCGGCTTATACGAGCAGTACTTC	CASSPLSPSGLYEQYF
.	TRBV6-1	TRBJ2-7	TRBD1	14	TGTGCCAGCAGGACCGGGACAGGGGCCCTAGAGCAGTACTTC	CASRTGTGALEQYF
.	TRBV6-1	TRBJ2-7	TRBD2	16	TGTGCCAGCAGCCAACCTCGACTAGCGACCCATTACGAGCAGTACTTC	CASSQPRLATHYEQYF